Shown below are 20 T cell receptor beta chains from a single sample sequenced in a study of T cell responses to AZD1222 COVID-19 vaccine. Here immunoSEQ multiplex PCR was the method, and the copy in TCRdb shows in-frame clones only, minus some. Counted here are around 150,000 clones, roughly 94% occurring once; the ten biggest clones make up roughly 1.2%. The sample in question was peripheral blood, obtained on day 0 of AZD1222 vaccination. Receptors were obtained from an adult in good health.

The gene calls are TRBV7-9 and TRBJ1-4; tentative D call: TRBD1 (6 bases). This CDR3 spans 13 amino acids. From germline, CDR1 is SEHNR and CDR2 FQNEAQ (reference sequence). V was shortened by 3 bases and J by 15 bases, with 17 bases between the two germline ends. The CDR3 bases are TGTGCCAGCAGCTTCGAGCGGGGGCGGGTTTTGTTTTTT. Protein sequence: CASSFERGRVLFF.

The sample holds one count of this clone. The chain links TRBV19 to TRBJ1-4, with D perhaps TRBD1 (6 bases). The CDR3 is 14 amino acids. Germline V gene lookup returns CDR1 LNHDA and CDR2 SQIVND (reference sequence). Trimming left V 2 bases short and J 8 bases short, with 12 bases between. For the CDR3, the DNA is TGTGCCAGTAGTATACTAGGGGGAGAGGAAAAACTGTTTTTT. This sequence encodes CASSILGGEEKLFF.

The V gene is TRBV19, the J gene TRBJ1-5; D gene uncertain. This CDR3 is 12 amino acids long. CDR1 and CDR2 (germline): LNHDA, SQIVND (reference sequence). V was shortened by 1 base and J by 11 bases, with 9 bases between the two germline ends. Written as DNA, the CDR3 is TGTGCCAGTAGTATAGCGGGCGAAGCCCAGCATTTT. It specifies CASSIAGEAQHF.

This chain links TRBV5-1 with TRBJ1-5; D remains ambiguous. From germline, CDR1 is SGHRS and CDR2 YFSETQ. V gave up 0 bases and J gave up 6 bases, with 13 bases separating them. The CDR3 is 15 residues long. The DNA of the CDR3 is TGCGCCAGCAGCTTGGAAGACGGGAGTCGTCAGCCCCAGCATTTT. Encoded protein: CASSLEDGSRQPQHF.

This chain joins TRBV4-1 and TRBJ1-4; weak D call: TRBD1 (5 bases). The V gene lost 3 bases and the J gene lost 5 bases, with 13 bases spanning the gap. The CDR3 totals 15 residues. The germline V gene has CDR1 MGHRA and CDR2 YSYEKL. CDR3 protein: CASSHPGRMNEKLFF. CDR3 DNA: TGCGCCAGCAGCCACCCGGGACGGATGAATGAAAAACTGTTTTTT.

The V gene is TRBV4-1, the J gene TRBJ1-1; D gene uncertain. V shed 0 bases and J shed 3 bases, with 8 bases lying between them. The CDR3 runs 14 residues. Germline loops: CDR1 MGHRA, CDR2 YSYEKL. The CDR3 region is CASSQDSGYTEAFF. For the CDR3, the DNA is TGCGCCAGCAGCCAAGATTCGGGGTACACTGAAGCTTTCTTT.

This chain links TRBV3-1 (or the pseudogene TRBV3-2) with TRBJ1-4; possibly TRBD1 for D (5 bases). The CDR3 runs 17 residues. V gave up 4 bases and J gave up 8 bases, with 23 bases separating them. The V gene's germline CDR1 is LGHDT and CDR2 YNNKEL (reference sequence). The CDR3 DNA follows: TGTGCCAGCAGCCGCGTGAACTGGGAAGTATGGGGGGAAAAACTGTTTTTT. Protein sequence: CASSRVNWEVWGEKLFF.

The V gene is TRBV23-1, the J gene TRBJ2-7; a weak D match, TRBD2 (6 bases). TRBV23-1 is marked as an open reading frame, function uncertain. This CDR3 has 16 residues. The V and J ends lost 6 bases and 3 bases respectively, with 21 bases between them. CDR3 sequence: CASSRGFFREDYEQYV. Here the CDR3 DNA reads TGCGCCAGCAGCCGGGGGTTTTTCAGGGAGGACTACGAGCAGTACGTC.

CDR3 nucleotides: TGTGCCACCAGCAGAAGGACAGGGGGAAACACCATATATTTT. This encodes CATSRRTGGNTIYF. The chain combines TRBV15 with TRBJ1-3, with 8 bases that match TRBD1. The CDR3 totals 14 residues. The V gene end was trimmed by 2 bases and the J gene end by 4 bases; junction bases not matched to a gene: 1. Germline V gives CDR1 LNHNV, CDR2 YYDKDF (reference sequence).

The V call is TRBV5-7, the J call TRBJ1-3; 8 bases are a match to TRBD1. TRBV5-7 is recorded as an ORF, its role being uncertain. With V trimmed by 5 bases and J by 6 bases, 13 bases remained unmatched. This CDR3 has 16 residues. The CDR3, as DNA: TGTGCCAGCAGGCTGGGGGACAGGCCCCTGGCAAACACCATATATTTT. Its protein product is CASRLGDRPLANTIYF.

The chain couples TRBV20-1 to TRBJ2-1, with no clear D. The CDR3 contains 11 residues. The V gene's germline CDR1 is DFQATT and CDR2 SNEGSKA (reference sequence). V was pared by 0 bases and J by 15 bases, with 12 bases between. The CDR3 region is CSARDNHDGFF. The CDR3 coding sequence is TGCAGTGCTAGAGATAACCACGACGGGTTCTTC.

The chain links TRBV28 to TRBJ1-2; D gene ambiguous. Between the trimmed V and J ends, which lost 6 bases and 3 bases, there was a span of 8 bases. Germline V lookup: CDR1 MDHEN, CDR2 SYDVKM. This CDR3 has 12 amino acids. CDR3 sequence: CASRTEDYGYTF. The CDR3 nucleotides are TGTGCCAGCAGGACTGAAGACTATGGCTACACCTTC.

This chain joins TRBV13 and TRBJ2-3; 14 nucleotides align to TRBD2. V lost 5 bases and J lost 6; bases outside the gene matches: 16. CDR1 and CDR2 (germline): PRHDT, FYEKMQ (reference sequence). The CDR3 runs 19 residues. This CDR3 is CASSRPGTSGGQGPDTQYF. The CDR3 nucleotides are TGTGCCAGCAGCCGTCCCGGGACTAGCGGGGGCCAGGGGCCTGATACGCAGTATTTT.

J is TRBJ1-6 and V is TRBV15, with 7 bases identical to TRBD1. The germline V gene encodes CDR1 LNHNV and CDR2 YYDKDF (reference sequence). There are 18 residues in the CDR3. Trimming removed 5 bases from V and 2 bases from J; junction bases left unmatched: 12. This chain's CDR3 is CATSATSRGTAYNSPLHF. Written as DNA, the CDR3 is TGTGCCACCAGCGCAACCTCTCGAGGGACAGCCTATAATTCACCCCTCCACTTT.

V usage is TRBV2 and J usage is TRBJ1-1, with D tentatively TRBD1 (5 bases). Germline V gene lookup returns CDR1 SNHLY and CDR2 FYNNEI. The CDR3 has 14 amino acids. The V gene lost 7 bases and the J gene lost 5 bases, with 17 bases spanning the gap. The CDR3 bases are TGTGCCAGCATACTGGGGCTGGTTGTAACTGAAGCTTTCTTT. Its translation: CASILGLVVTEAFF.

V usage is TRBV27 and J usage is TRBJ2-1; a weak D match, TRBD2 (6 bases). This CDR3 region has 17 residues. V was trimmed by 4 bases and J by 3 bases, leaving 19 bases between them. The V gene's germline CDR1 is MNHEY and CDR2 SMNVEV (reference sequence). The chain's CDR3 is CASSYLDSGAGYNEQFF. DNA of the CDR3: TGTGCCAGCAGTTACCTTGATAGCGGAGCCGGCTACAATGAGCAGTTCTTC.

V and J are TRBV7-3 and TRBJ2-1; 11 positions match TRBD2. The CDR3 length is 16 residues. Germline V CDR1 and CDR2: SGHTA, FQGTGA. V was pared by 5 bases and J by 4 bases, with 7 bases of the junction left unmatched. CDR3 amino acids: CASSLETSGVYNEQFF. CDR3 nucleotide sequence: TGTGCCAGCAGCCTGGAGACTAGCGGGGTGTACAATGAGCAGTTCTTC.

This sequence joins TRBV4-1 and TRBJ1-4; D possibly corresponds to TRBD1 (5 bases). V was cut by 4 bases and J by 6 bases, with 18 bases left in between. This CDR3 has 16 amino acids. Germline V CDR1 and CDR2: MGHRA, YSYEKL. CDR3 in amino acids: CASSPHLRRQHEKLFF. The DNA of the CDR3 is TGCGCCAGCAGCCCCCACCTCCGGAGACAGCATGAAAAACTGTTTTTT.

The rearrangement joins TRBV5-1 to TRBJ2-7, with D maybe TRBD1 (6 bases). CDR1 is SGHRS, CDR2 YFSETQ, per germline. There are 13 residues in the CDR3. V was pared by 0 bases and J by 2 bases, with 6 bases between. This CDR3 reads CASSLDRAYEQYV. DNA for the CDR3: TGCGCCAGCAGCTTGGACAGGGCCTACGAGCAGTACGTC.

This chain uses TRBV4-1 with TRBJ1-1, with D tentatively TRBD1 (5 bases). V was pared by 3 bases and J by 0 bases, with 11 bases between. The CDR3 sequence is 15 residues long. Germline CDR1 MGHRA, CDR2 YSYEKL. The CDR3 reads CASSQVRGMNTEAFF. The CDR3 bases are TGCGCCAGCAGCCAGGTCCGGGGGATGAACACTGAAGCTTTCTTT.